This T cell receptor (beta chain) was captured by sequencing in a study of technical replicates of blood from a handful of donors. This clone showed up just once. TCRdb's copy holds only in-frame clones and misses some; the assay was immunoSEQ multiplex PCR. The sample records approximately 70,000 clones, 95% to 98% being singletons. This TCR was recovered from a human donor in good health. Sequencing was carried out using T cells isolated from PBMCs.

The CDR3 region has the DNA TGCAGCGTTGTAAGGGGCGCCGGGGGAGAGACCCAGTACTTC. Residues: CSVVRGAGGETQYF. The genes are TRBV29-1 and TRBJ2-5; a possible D gene is TRBD2 (6 bases). Germline loops: CDR1 SQVTM, CDR2 ANQGSEA. Trimming cost V 4 bases and J 4 bases, with 16 bases left between them. The CDR3 is 14 residues long.